What follows is one TCR beta chain and its context. Its antigen is as yet unknown. Naive-designated CD8 cells lacked CD45RO, were positively enriched for CCR7, and omitted terminally differentiated effector memory CD45RA+ cells. The data belong to a study of shared clonotypes between healthy human individuals. On the study more broadly: CD4 naive and CD4 memory each took three plates per donor, while CD8 naive took two and CD8 memory one.

Study-wide findings and caveats: About 5% was the fraction of naive CD4 clonotypes found shared across four donors.

Per the original data handling: ImmunoSEQ gave junction-only sequences without quality scores, so filtering differed. The method was immunoSEQ multiplex PCR; TCRdb's version includes in-frame clones alone and lacks a portion of them. V and J calls and clone size follow that table, whereas D and trimming were derived from the DNA. This table holds approximately 600,000 clones, roughly 96% found once. This sequence originates from a woman in her twenties or thirties in good health. Sequenced sample: naive CD8+ T cells sorted from blood.

Here the CDR3 reads CASSETSGSFYEQYF. CDR3 nucleotides: TGTGCCAGTAGTGAGACTAGCGGGAGCTTCTACGAGCAGTACTTC. The chain couples TRBV19 to TRBJ2-7; TRBD2 matches 12 bases. The CDR3 consists of 15 residues. V shed 5 bases and J 3 bases; nucleotides not matched to a gene: 5. CDR1 and CDR2 (germline): LNHDA, SQIVND (reference sequence).